A selection of T cell receptor beta chains follows, all from one sample in a study of long-term antiretroviral therapy in people with HIV. The method was immunoSEQ multiplex PCR; TCRdb's version includes in-frame clones alone and lacks a portion of them. Of 23,000 or so clones in the sample, roughly 80% are singletons; the top ten hold around 5%. The sample was unsorted PBMCs, taken 0.2 years after starting antiretroviral therapy. The receptors originated from a woman aged 25 to 45 with HIV. Both conserved end residues are part of each CDR3. D genes are given only for firm matches. Clone size, where shown, is once, few, many, or a class for clones that have expanded.

TRBV5-6	TRBJ1-1	TRBD1	-	CASSPGTGNTEAFF	TGTGCCAGCAGCCCCGGGACAGGGAACACTGAAGCTTTCTTT
TRBV6-5	TRBJ1-1	TRBD1	-	CASRMGQVTEAFF	TGTGCCAGCAGAATGGGACAGGTGACCGAAGCTTTCTTT
TRBV7-3	TRBJ2-1	-	-	CASSLLSSSRANEQFF	TGTGCCAGCAGCTTATTATCTAGTAGCAGGGCCAATGAGCAGTTCTTC
TRBV27	TRBJ2-2	-	-	CASSLQGRTGELFF	TGTGCCAGCAGTTTACAGGGTCGTACCGGGGAGCTGTTTTTT
TRBV30	TRBJ1-1	TRBD1	-	CAWSARDRGLAFF	TGTGCCTGGAGTGCCCGGGACAGGGGTTTAGCTTTCTTT
TRBV5-6	TRBJ2-3	-	-	CASSLPTDTQYF	TGTGCCAGCAGCCTACCAACAGATACGCAGTATTTT
TRBV18	TRBJ2-1	-	-	CASSLGRTGDNEQFF	TGTGCCAGCTCACTGGGCCGGACGGGTGACAATGAGCAGTTCTTC
TRBV6-1	TRBJ1-2	-	once	CASSEGGHYGYTF	TGTGCCAGCAGTGAGGGGGGGCACTATGGCTACACCTTC
TRBV27	TRBJ1-5	-	few	CASSKNSPSNQPQHF	TGTGCCAGCAGTAAGAACAGTCCTAGCAATCAGCCCCAGCATTTT
TRBV4-2	TRBJ2-1	TRBD2	once	CASSQDGSGVGNEQFF	TGTGCCAGCAGCCAAGATGGTAGCGGGGTAGGGAATGAGCAGTTCTTC
TRBV6-1	TRBJ1-1	-	-	CASSLGGGTEAFF	TGTGCCAGCAGTTTGGGGGGCGGGACTGAAGCTTTCTTT
TRBV6-1	TRBJ1-2	-	-	CASSEAGPSYESYGYTF	TGTGCCAGCAGTGAAGCGGGACCTTCTTACGAGTCCTATGGCTACACCTTC
TRBV27	TRBJ1-6	-	-	CASSLSFSGTYSPLHF	TGTGCCAGCAGTTTATCGTTCTCTGGGACGTATTCACCCCTCCACTTT
TRBV5-4	TRBJ1-1	-	-	CASSFTGGMNTEAFF	TGTGCCAGCAGCTTTACGGGGGGGATGAACACTGAAGCTTTCTTT
TRBV19	TRBJ2-5	TRBD1	-	CASSIGQGAETQYF	TGTGCCAGTAGTATAGGACAGGGGGCAGAGACCCAGTACTTC
TRBV28	TRBJ2-2	TRBD1	once	CASRTGQLNTGELFF	TGTGCCAGCAGAACGGGACAGCTGAACACCGGGGAGCTGTTTTTT
TRBV6-5	TRBJ1-6	-	-	CASSYLGSPLHF	TGTGCCAGCAGTTACCTAGGCTCACCCCTCCACTTT
TRBV5-1	TRBJ2-3	-	-	CASTRGLGGGEGDTQYF	TGCGCCAGCACGAGGGGTTTGGGAGGGGGCGAAGGCGATACGCAGTATTTT
TRBV7-8	TRBJ2-1	TRBD2	-	CATSRRGDYNEQFF	TGTGCCACTTCTCGGCGGGGGGACTACAATGAGCAGTTCTTC
TRBV7-9	TRBJ2-2	-	-	CASSSPTGELFF	TGTGCCAGCAGCTCCCCCACCGGGGAGCTGTTTTTT
TRBV2	TRBJ2-7	-	few	CASSYYEQYF	TGTGCCAGCAGCTACTACGAGCAGTACTTC
TRBV18	TRBJ1-1	-	-	CASSPSGGVRDTEAFF	TGTGCCAGCTCACCATCGGGGGGGGTGAGGGACACTGAAGCTTTCTTT
TRBV9	TRBJ1-4	-	-	CASSAEGATNEKLFF	TGTGCCAGCAGCGCTGAGGGAGCAACTAATGAAAAACTGTTTTTT
TRBV7-2	TRBJ2-3	-	once	CASSLQADRVQAQYF	TGTGCCAGCAGCTTACAGGCCGATAGGGTACAAGCGCAGTATTTT
TRBV30	TRBJ1-4	TRBD1	-	CAWSETGWGEKLFF	TGTGCCTGGAGTGAGACAGGGTGGGGTGAAAAACTGTTTTTT
TRBV6-1	TRBJ2-1	-	-	CASRSGNYNEQFF	TGTGCCAGCAGATCGGGGAACTACAATGAGCAGTTCTTC
TRBV7-3	TRBJ2-2	TRBD1	-	CASSLDRGVNTGELFF	TGTGCCAGCAGCTTAGACAGGGGGGTGAACACCGGGGAGCTGTTTTTT
TRBV30	TRBJ1-1	-	-	CAWSVLGSTEAFF	TGTGCCTGGAGTGTACTAGGTTCCACTGAAGCTTTCTTT
TRBV5-1	TRBJ2-3	TRBD1	-	CASSRRDRSTDTQYF	TGCGCCAGCAGCCGGCGGGACAGGAGCACAGATACGCAGTATTTT
TRBV4-1	TRBJ2-7	TRBD2	-	CASSLYVGLAGEQYF	TGCGCCAGCAGCCTCTACGTCGGACTAGCGGGCGAGCAGTACTTC
TRBV7-3	TRBJ1-2	-	-	CASSFQGGGNYGYTF	TGTGCCAGCAGCTTCCAAGGGGGGGGAAACTATGGCTACACCTTC
TRBV19	TRBJ2-5	-	-	CASSGKETQYF	TGTGCCAGTAGTGGGAAAGAGACCCAGTACTTC
TRBV7-8	TRBJ2-2	-	-	CASSLAGFLTGELFF	TGTGCCAGCAGCTTAGCGGGCTTCCTGACCGGGGAGCTGTTTTTT
TRBV7-2	TRBJ1-2	-	-	CASSLDRSHGYTF	TGTGCCAGCAGCTTAGACCGCAGTCATGGCTACACCTTC
TRBV14	TRBJ2-7	-	-	CASSQNLPGRYEQYF	TGTGCCAGCAGCCAAAATTTACCGGGCAGGTACGAGCAGTACTTC
TRBV7-6	TRBJ1-1	TRBD1	-	CASSLGPGQGSDTEAFF	TGTGCCAGCAGCTTAGGACCGGGACAGGGGTCCGACACTGAAGCTTTCTTT
TRBV18	TRBJ1-6	-	-	CASSPRKEPNSPLHF	TGTGCCAGCTCACCGAGAAAAGAGCCTAATTCACCCCTCCACTTT
TRBV27	TRBJ2-5	-	-	CASSLARGETQYF	TGTGCCAGCAGTTTAGCCAGGGGAGAGACCCAGTACTTC
TRBV11-2	TRBJ2-2	-	-	CATYEYTGELFF	TGTGCCACCTACGAGTACACCGGGGAGCTGTTTTTT
TRBV7-3	TRBJ2-6	-	-	CASSTQGSEDNVLTF	TGTGCCAGCAGTACCCAAGGGTCGGAGGACAACGTCCTGACTTTC
TRBV7-9	TRBJ2-2	TRBD2	-	CASSSIQRGGPGELFF	TGTGCCAGCAGCTCTATCCAGCGGGGGGGCCCCGGGGAGCTGTTTTTT
TRBV4-1	TRBJ2-3	-	-	CASSQAETSTDTQYF	TGCGCCAGCAGCCAAGCCGAGACTAGCACAGATACGCAGTATTTT
TRBV18	TRBJ1-2	-	-	CASSVAQQGSSGYTF	TGTGCCAGCTCCGTCGCACAACAGGGTTCATCTGGCTACACCTTC
TRBV30	TRBJ1-4	TRBD1	-	CAWGQGVRGEKLFF	TGTGCCTGGGGGCAGGGGGTTCGAGGTGAAAAACTGTTTTTT
TRBV9	TRBJ2-1	-	-	CASSQGPEQFF	TGTGCCAGCAGCCAGGGTCCTGAGCAGTTCTTC
TRBV9	TRBJ2-3	TRBD2	-	CASSVVPSGGADTQYF	TGTGCCAGCAGCGTAGTCCCTAGCGGGGGTGCAGATACGCAGTATTTT
TRBV6-1	TRBJ2-3	-	-	CASCRFSPSTDTQYF	TGTGCCAGCTGCAGGTTCTCGCCGAGCACAGATACGCAGTATTTT
TRBV13	TRBJ2-3	-	-	CASSSRRSSTDTQYF	TGTGCCAGCAGCTCCCGGCGTTCTAGCACAGATACGCAGTATTTT
TRBV5-1	TRBJ2-1	-	-	CASSPGTLANEQFF	TGCGCCAGCAGCCCGGGGACTTTGGCTAATGAGCAGTTCTTC
TRBV27	TRBJ1-2	-	-	CASSADPGLFGGYTF	TGTGCCAGCAGTGCCGACCCCGGACTCTTTGGTGGCTACACCTTC
TRBV5-1	TRBJ1-2	TRBD1	-	CASSATGRGGGYTF	TGCGCCAGCAGCGCGACAGGGAGGGGAGGTGGCTACACCTTC
TRBV5-1	TRBJ2-5	-	-	CASSLRVPGETQYF	TGCGCCAGCAGCTTGCGCGTTCCGGGAGAGACCCAGTACTTC
TRBV5-8	TRBJ2-7	-	few	CATGRGKSHEQYF	TGTGCCACTGGGAGAGGGAAGTCCCACGAGCAGTACTTC
TRBV19	TRBJ2-6	-	-	CASSPAEAGANVLTF	TGTGCCAGTAGTCCCGCAGAAGCTGGGGCCAACGTCCTGACTTTC
TRBV9	TRBJ2-6	-	-	CASSEQTANSGANVLTF	TGTGCCAGCAGCGAGCAGACAGCGAACTCTGGGGCCAACGTCCTGACTTTC
TRBV7-9	TRBJ1-6	-	-	CASRSDSLNNSPLHF	TGTGCCAGCAGGTCGGACAGCCTGAATAATTCACCCCTCCACTTT
TRBV30	TRBJ1-1	-	-	CAWSVRSTVENTEAFF	TGTGCCTGGAGTGTACGTTCAACCGTGGAGAACACTGAAGCTTTCTTT
TRBV14	TRBJ2-6	-	-	CASSQAPPIDEPGANVLTF	TGTGCCAGCAGCCAAGCCCCTCCGATCGACGAACCTGGGGCCAACGTCCTGACTTTC
TRBV29-1	TRBJ1-2	-	once	CSVEDLDKGEGYTF	TGCAGCGTTGAAGATTTAGACAAGGGGGAAGGCTACACCTTC
TRBV2	TRBJ2-5	TRBD1	-	CASSERGRRETQYF	TGTGCCAGCAGTGAGAGGGGGCGCAGAGAGACCCAGTACTTC